The T cell receptor beta chain described here comes from a study of blood T cells in healthy people across ages. Overall study findings and caveats: TCR beta diversity, measured per million T cells, fell in a roughly linear way with age.

Together with a sample-barcoded 5' primer, a J-beta primer mix was included in a second PCR lasting roughly 7 to 11 cycles. A template-switch adaptor that had 12 random nucleotides put a tag on each cDNA molecule. TCRdb reprocessed the 5' RACE reads with MiXCR, giving one entry per CDR3 protein. The sample records about 650,000 distinct CDR3 sequences, about 30% being singletons. Germline V CDR1 and CDR2: SGHDT, YYEEEE. CDR3 length equals 14 residues. V shed 4 bases and J 4 bases; nucleotides not matched to a gene: 4. This clonotype has a count of ten or more. What it binds is not known. The chain carries TRBV5-6 and TRBJ2-2, with TRBD1 identical over 7 bases. Sequenced: blood. The receptor was isolated from a woman older than 75 in good health. The CDR3 DNA is TGTGCCAGCAGCGTGGACAGGCCCACCGGGGAGCTGTTTTTT. As protein: CASSVDRPTGELFF.